The subject of this entry is one T cell receptor (beta chain). Its specificity is not known. The entry originates in a study of T cell responses to AZD1222 COVID-19 vaccine. Libraries were prepared by immunoSEQ multiplex PCR; TCRdb keeps only in-frame clonotypes and omits some of them. The sample records about 140,000 clones, 85% to 95% being singletons. V shed 2 bases and J shed 8 bases, with 10 bases lying between them. Per germline, CDR1 SNHLY and CDR2 FYNNEI. The CDR3 contains 14 residues. Broader study findings: Seropositivity was recorded at baseline in only six AZD1222 recipients. A mostly white British donor set with more females was recruited, and clonal diversity was possibly underestimated.

This TCR derives from an adult in good health. This material consisted of peripheral blood, taken on day 0 of MenACWY control vaccination. The genes are TRBV2 and TRBJ1-6; D gene ambiguous. The CDR3 coding sequence is TGTGCCAGCAGTGAACTGGTATCGGATTCACCCCTCCACTTT. It specifies CASSELVSDSPLHF.